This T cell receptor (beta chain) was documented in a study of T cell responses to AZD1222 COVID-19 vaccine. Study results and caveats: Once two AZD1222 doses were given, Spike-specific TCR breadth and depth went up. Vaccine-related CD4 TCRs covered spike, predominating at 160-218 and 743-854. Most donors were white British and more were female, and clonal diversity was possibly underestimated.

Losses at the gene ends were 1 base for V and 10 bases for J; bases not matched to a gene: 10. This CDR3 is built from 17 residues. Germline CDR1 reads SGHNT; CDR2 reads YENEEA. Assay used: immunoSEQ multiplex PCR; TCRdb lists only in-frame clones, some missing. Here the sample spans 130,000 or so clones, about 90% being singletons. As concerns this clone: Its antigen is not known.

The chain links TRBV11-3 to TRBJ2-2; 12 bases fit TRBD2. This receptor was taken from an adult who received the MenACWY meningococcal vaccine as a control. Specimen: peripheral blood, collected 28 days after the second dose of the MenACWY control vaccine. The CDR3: CASSLGLTSGSYEELFF. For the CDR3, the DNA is TGTGCCAGCAGCTTAGGATTGACTAGCGGGAGTTACGAGGAGCTGTTTTTT. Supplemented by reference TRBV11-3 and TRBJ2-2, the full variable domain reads EAGVVQSPRYKIIEKKQPVAFWCNPISGHNTLYWYLQNLGQGPELLIRYENEEAVDDSQLPKDRFSAERLKGVDSTLKIQPAELGDSAVYLCASSLGLTSGSYEELFFGEGSRLTVL.